This entry concerns a single T cell receptor beta chain. The antigen it recognizes is unknown. Within one base of it there is no much larger clone, and no base qualities were kept. The same CDR3 is also encoded by other DNA sequences in this sample. The immunoSEQ hsTCRB Kit was used with multiplexed V- and J-gene primers to amplify TCR-beta CDR3 regions from genomic DNA. Unique DNA barcodes were added in a second PCR, and the samples were pooled together with one negative control and one positive control. An Illumina MiSeq running a 150-cycle paired-end protocol was used to sequence the pooled TCR-beta libraries. The paper's processing steps were these. Adaptive Biotechnologies processed the raw sequencing data into a report containing normalized, annotated TCR-beta repertoires. T-cell density was calculated by normalizing TCR-beta templates to usable DNA, with usable DNA estimated through amplification of housekeeping genes. Richness counted unique rearrangements, and clonality was defined as 1 minus Pielou's evenness. TCRdb mirrors the immuneACCESS table, restricted to in-frame sequences. Some clones are absent from its copies; in checked studies, under half trace to an unresolved V gene, and the reason for the others is unknown. Clone size and the V and J calls come from that table; the DNA yielded D and trimming. The sample table holds more than 9,500 clones, of which 60% to 80% were seen once. The ten largest clones capture around 32% of the sample.

The data belong to a study of T cells and copy number aberrations in small-cell lung cancer (dated by TCRdb to about 2021). For the study in its entirety: TCR repertoire sequencing was paired with whole-exome sequencing of the same tumor regions to relate T cell metrics to mutations and copy number aberrations. Tumor TCR data existed for under 20 patients, while 11 to 15 patients had TCR data covering both tumor and normal tissue. Points the paper makes about the study in general: The study was limited by a small sample size because surgical resection is uncommon in small-cell lung cancer, and validation of the findings is required. Tumors had lower T-cell density, richness and clonality than adjacent lung tissue, though the difference in density was not significant. All specimens consisted of formalin-fixed paraffin-embedded tissue, which is known to introduce sequencing artifacts.

Patients with limited-stage small-cell lung cancer who underwent surgical resection in Hangzhou, China, between about 2008 and 2020 were included as donors. Every donor underwent upfront surgery with no preoperative chemotherapy or radiotherapy, and no donor received immunotherapy either before or after surgery. In the sequenced cohort of some 18 patients, every patient was either a smoker or a heavy second-hand smoker. Adjacent normal lung was taken at least 2 cm away from the tumor margin, and two pathologists confirmed by morphology that the adjacent normal lung was free of malignant cells. To characterize heterogeneity of the T cell repertoire, the study applied multi-region TCR-beta sequencing to resected limited-stage small-cell lung cancers and to tumor-adjacent lung tissue. Genomic DNA was extracted from FFPE tissue using the AllPrep DNA/RNA FFPE Kit (Qiagen). The CDR3, cysteine through phenylalanine, is 14 amino acids long. Of all the DNA, just the CDR3 is kept, 42 bases in frame from base 1. Trimming at the junction amounts to 3 bases on V and 0 bases on J, and the germline ends lie 8 bases apart. According to the germline V gene, CDR1 reads MNHNS and CDR2 reads SASEGT.

The sample taken for sequencing was normal tissue next to the tumor. The chain is encoded by TRBV6-1 joined to TRBJ1-1; TRBD1 could be the D gene, as 5 bases match. This sequence was found in a man aged 55-75 years with small cell lung cancer. CDR3 reads: CASSDPGVNTEAFF. The DNA is TGTGCCAGCAGTGACCCGGGGGTGAACACTGAAGCTTTCTTT.